Below are 24 T cell receptor beta chains sequenced from a single sample in a study of blood T cell dynamics during melanoma immunotherapy. Time point specified: week 3, after first cycle of checkpoint inhibitor. Only in-frame clones appear in the TCRdb table, and some are missing; sequencing was by immunoSEQ multiplex PCR. This sample has around 20,000 clones, with 70% to 90% found just once. This specimen consisted of blood, obtained from a patient treated with checkpoint blockade. These receptors were collected from a human donor with melanoma.

This clone occurred a few times. The rearrangement uses TRBV2 and TRBJ1-1; 7 bases agree with TRBD1. This CDR3 has 13 residues. V dropped 6 bases and J dropped 4; count of bases not matched to a gene: 5. Germline V gives CDR1 SNHLY, CDR2 FYNNEI. Here the CDR3 reads CASRETGFTEAFF. The DNA for the CDR3 is TGTGCCAGCAGGGAGACAGGGTTCACTGAAGCTTTCTTT.

The chain has TRBV5-1 and TRBJ2-2, with D unresolved. The CDR3 contains 16 residues. Germline-derived CDR1 and CDR2 are SGHRS and YFSETQ. The V end lost 0 bases, the J end lost 1 base, and 10 bases lay between the germline ends. CDR3 bases: TGCGCCAGCAGCTTGGTACAGAAAAAGAACACCGGGGAGCTGTTTTTT. Protein sequence: CASSLVQKKNTGELFF.

V and J are TRBV7-2 and TRBJ1-4; D remains unclear. V was shortened by 1 base and J by 0 bases, with 6 bases between the two germline ends. The germline CDR1 and CDR2 sequences are SGHTA and FQGNSA. This CDR3 spans 15 amino acids. The CDR3 loop reads CASSLERATNEKLFF. CDR3 DNA sequence: TGTGCCAGCAGCTTAGAGCGAGCAACTAATGAAAAACTGTTTTTT.

V and J are TRBV10-3 and TRBJ2-3; 11 bases match TRBD1. Germline values: CDR1 ENHRY, CDR2 SYGVKD. With 6 bases clipped from V and 3 bases from J, the junction kept 2 bases outside the gene matches. This CDR3 contains 14 residues. CDR3 sequence (DNA): TGTGCCATCAGGGACAGGGGGCTGACAGATACGCAGTATTTT. Encoded protein: CAIRDRGLTDTQYF.

V and J are TRBV18 and TRBJ2-2; D gene uncertain. CDR1 KGHSH and CDR2 LQKENI come from the germline V gene. This CDR3 region has 16 residues. V gave up 0 bases and J gave up 4 bases, with 12 bases separating them. The CDR3 DNA follows: TGTGCCAGCTCACCACCGGGGTTACGGGCCACCGGGGAGCTGTTTTTT. Its translation: CASSPPGLRATGELFF.

V is TRBV4-3 and J is TRBJ2-5; TRBD2 aligns across 8 bases. The trim removed 1 base at V and 3 bases at J, leaving 10 bases unmatched. Germline V lookup: CDR1 LGHNA, CDR2 YSLEER. This CDR3 is built from 17 residues. The chain's CDR3 is CASSQGVGPAGEETQYF. DNA of the CDR3: TGCGCCAGCAGCCAAGGTGTCGGCCCAGCGGGAGAAGAGACCCAGTACTTC.

DNA for the CDR3: TGTGCCAGCAGCTCCCCCGGGAGGTGGAGCTCCTACGAGCAGTACTTC. Amino acids: CASSSPGRWSSYEQYF. The gene calls are TRBV7-9 and TRBJ2-7, with 7 nucleotides matching TRBD2. Per the germline V gene, CDR1 is SEHNR and CDR2 is FQNEAQ (reference sequence). The CDR3 covers 16 residues. With V trimmed by 4 bases and J by 0 bases, 9 bases remained unmatched. Full variable domain (rest looked up from reference TRBV7-9 and TRBJ2-7): DTGVSQNPRHKITKRGQNVTFRCDPISEHNRLYWYRQTLGQGPEFLTYFQNEAQLEKSRLLSDRFSAERPKGSFSTLEIQRTEQGDSAMYLCASSSPGRWSSYEQYFGPGTRLTVT.

This chain joins TRBV19 and TRBJ2-5; 7 positions agree with TRBD1. J lost 5 bases, V lost 6 bases, and 9 bases had no gene match. Germline V gene data show CDR1 as LNHDA and CDR2 as SQIVND (reference sequence). The CDR3 loop spans 14 amino acids. The CDR3 loop reads CASRRQGSGETQYF. CDR3 in DNA: TGTGCCAGTAGAAGACAGGGATCGGGGGAGACCCAGTACTTC. Full variable domain (remainder filled in from reference TRBV19 and TRBJ2-5): DGGITQSPKYLFRKEGQNVTLSCEQNLNHDAMYWYRQDPGQGLRLIYYSQIVNDFQKGDIAEGYSVSREKKESFPLTVTSAQKNPTAFYLCASRRQGSGETQYFGPGTRLLVL.

This chain uses TRBV28 with TRBJ1-4, with D possibly matching TRBD1 (6 bases). CDR3 length: 14 amino acids. V lost 3 bases and J lost 6, with 11 bases in between. Germline CDR1 and CDR2: MDHEN and SYDVKM. The CDR3 DNA follows: TGTGCCAGCAGTTTTCCCGGACAGCATGAAAAACTGTTTTTT. Protein: CASSFPGQHEKLFF.

The chain couples TRBV28 to TRBJ2-1; TRBD2 aligns across 14 bases. Losses at the gene ends were 2 bases for V and 4 bases for J; bases not matched to a gene: 7. The CDR3 consists of 18 residues. Germline CDR1 is MDHEN and CDR2 is SYDVKM. In DNA, the CDR3 is TGTGCCAGCAGTTTAGAGGGACTAGCGGGAGCACATTACAATGAGCAGTTCTTC. Translating gives CASSLEGLAGAHYNEQFF.

The J gene is TRBJ1-5, the V gene TRBV19, with D possibly being TRBD1 (6 bases). CDR3 length: 13 amino acids. Germline loops: CDR1 LNHDA, CDR2 SQIVND (reference sequence). The V end was cut by 5 bases, the J end by 7 bases, with 12 bases between. The CDR3: CASSVQGLQPQHF. CDR3 coding DNA: TGTGCCAGTAGTGTACAGGGCCTACAGCCCCAGCATTTT. Looking up the rest from reference TRBV19 and TRBJ1-5 gives the full variable domain: DGGITQSPKYLFRKEGQNVTLSCEQNLNHDAMYWYRQDPGQGLRLIYYSQIVNDFQKGDIAEGYSVSREKKESFPLTVTSAQKNPTAFYLCASSVQGLQPQHFGDGTRLSIL.

This clone was observed a single time. This chain links TRBV7-6 with TRBJ1-4; D gene uncertain. Germline CDR1 reads SGHVS; CDR2 reads FNYEAQ. The CDR3 totals 16 residues. V was shortened by 5 bases and J by 2 bases, with 15 bases between the two germline ends. CDR3 nucleotides: TGTGCCAGCAGCCCATATCCTGGGATGACTAATGAAAAACTGTTTTTT. The encoded protein is CASSPYPGMTNEKLFF.

The gene calls are TRBV6-5 and TRBJ2-3, with TRBD2 matching 7 bases. Germline CDR1 MNHEY, CDR2 SVGAGI. V lost 5 bases and J lost 0; bases outside the gene matches: 5. There are 15 residues in the CDR3. The CDR3 DNA follows: TGTGCCAGCAGTCGACTTAGCGGGAGCACAGATACGCAGTATTTT. Protein product: CASSRLSGSTDTQYF.

The V and J genes are TRBV5-1 and TRBJ2-5; TRBD1 aligns across 10 bases. This CDR3 has 16 residues. Germline-derived CDR1 and CDR2 are SGHRS and YFSETQ. V was pared by 3 bases and J by 2 bases, with 7 bases of the junction left unmatched. The CDR3 nucleotides are TGCGCCAGCAGCTCAACGGGACAGGGGCGTCAAGAGACCCAGTACTTC. It yields the protein CASSSTGQGRQETQYF.

The chain couples TRBV27 to TRBJ1-1; D not certain. The CDR3 totals 15 residues. V lost 5 bases to trimming and J lost 2 bases, with 15 bases between them. The germline V gene encodes CDR1 MNHEY and CDR2 SMNVEV (reference sequence). The CDR3, as DNA: TGTGCCAGCAGTCTCCGTGCCGGGCCCAACACTGAAGCTTTCTTT. It translates to CASSLRAGPNTEAFF.

This clone was detected a few times. This sequence joins TRBV9 and TRBJ1-4; 9 positions match TRBD1. Germline V lookup: CDR1 SGDLS, CDR2 YYNGEE. The CDR3 runs to 14 residues. After removal of 6 bases from V and 7 bases from J, the junction contained 7 bases not matched to a gene. The DNA of the CDR3 is TGTGCCAGCACAACGACAGGGGGTTTTGAAAAACTGTTTTTT. It yields the protein CASTTTGGFEKLFF.

In the case of this clone: Other nucleotide sequences in the sample specify the same CDR3. V is TRBV6-6 and J is TRBJ2-7, with 9 positions matching TRBD2. The CDR3 consists of 15 residues. Germline V gene sequence: CDR1 MNHNY, CDR2 SVGAGI (reference sequence). The V and J ends lost 2 bases and 4 bases, in that order; junction bases with no gene match: 6. This chain's CDR3 is CASSYEAGGPYEQYF. Written as DNA, the CDR3 is TGTGCCAGCAGTTACGAAGCGGGAGGCCCTTACGAGCAGTACTTC.

This chain connects TRBV5-4 to TRBJ2-2; unclear D gene. The CDR3 totals 14 residues. V was cut by 4 bases and J by 2 bases, with 9 bases left in between. The germline CDR1 and CDR2 sequences are SGHNT and YYREEE (reference sequence). The CDR3 protein is CASSLDFNTGELFF. CDR3 in DNA: TGTGCCAGCAGCCTTGATTTTAACACCGGGGAGCTGTTTTTT. The full variable domain, in which reference TRBV5-4 and TRBJ2-2 provide the parts outside the CDR3, is ETGVTQSPTHLIKTRGQQVTLRCSSQSGHNTVSWYQQALGQGPQFIFQYYREEENGRGNFPPRFSGLQFPNYSSELNVNALELDDSALYLCASSLDFNTGELFFGEGSRLTVL.

The rearrangement uses TRBV5-4 and TRBJ2-3; 14 bases are a match to TRBD2. CDR3 length: 19 residues. V was pared by 3 bases and J by 5 bases, with 14 bases of the junction left unmatched. Germline V gene sequence: CDR1 SGHNT, CDR2 YYREEE (reference sequence). CDR3: CASSSGTSGRRAIGDTQYF. CDR3 DNA sequence: TGTGCCAGCAGCTCCGGGACTAGCGGGAGAAGAGCGATCGGAGATACGCAGTATTTT.

This sequence joins TRBV6-4 and TRBJ2-3; TRBD2 aligns across 7 bases. V was clipped by 2 bases and J by 6 bases; unmatched bases: 5. In germline, CDR1 is MRHNA, CDR2 SNTAGT. The CDR3 runs 14 residues. This CDR3 is CASSDGRAADTQYF. The CDR3 region has the DNA TGTGCCAGCAGTGACGGGAGGGCGGCGGATACGCAGTATTTT.

The rearrangement links TRBV2 to TRBJ2-4, with a tentative D call TRBD2 (6 bases). Trimming took 4 bases from V and 0 from J, leaving 13 bases between them. The CDR3 length is 16 residues. Germline CDR1 SNHLY, CDR2 FYNNEI. CDR3 sequence (DNA): TGTGCCAGCAGTGGAATTCGGGAGCCAGCCAAAAACATTCAGTACTTC. Translating it yields CASSGIREPAKNIQYF.

The V call is TRBV30, the J call TRBJ2-7, with 8 bases aligning to TRBD2. There are 15 residues in the CDR3. J was trimmed by 2 bases and V by 1 base; bases with no gene match: 7. Germline CDR1 GTSNPN, CDR2 SVGIG (reference sequence). Here the CDR3 DNA reads TGTGCCTGGAGTGGGTTGCTAGCGGGCACCTACGAGCAGTACTTC. Its protein is CAWSGLLAGTYEQYF.

The V and J genes are TRBV6-5 and TRBJ2-7, with TRBD2 as a possible D gene (7 bases). Trimming stripped 6 bases from V and 6 bases from J, with 15 bases between. Germline V gene data show CDR1 as MNHEY and CDR2 as SVGAGI. The length of the CDR3 is 13 residues. CDR3 coding DNA: TGTGCCAGCAGACCTCTAGGGGGGGGCGAGCAGTACTTC. Translation gives CASRPLGGGEQYF.

The genes are TRBV2 and TRBJ1-5, with D perhaps TRBD1 (6 bases). Trimming shortened V by 3 bases and J by 2 bases, and 11 bases separated the two germline ends. The CDR3 loop spans 15 amino acids. CDR1 and CDR2 (germline): SNHLY, FYNNEI. CDR3 coding DNA: TGTGCCAGCAGTGATCTGGGGGCGCGCAATCAGCCCCAGCATTTT. Its protein product is CASSDLGARNQPQHF.